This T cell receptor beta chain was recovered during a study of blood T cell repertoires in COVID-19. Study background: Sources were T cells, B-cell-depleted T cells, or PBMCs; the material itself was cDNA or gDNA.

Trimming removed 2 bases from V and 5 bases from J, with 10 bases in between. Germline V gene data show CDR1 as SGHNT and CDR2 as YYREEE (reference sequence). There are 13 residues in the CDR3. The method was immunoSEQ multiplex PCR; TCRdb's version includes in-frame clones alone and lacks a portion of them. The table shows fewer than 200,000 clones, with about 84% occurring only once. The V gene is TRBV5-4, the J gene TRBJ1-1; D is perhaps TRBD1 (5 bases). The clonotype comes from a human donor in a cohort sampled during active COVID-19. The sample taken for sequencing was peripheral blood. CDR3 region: CASSFPGRTEAFF. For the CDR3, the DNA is TGTGCCAGCAGCTTTCCAGGGCGGACTGAAGCTTTCTTT.